The next 25 T cell receptor beta chains were all read from a single sample in a study of shared clonotypes between healthy human individuals. Positively selected for CCR7, the CD45RO-negative cells used as naive CD8 cells excluded terminally differentiated effector memory CD45RA+ cells. TCRdb keeps only in-frame clones here, not all; method: immunoSEQ multiplex PCR. Found here are approximately 2,000,000 clones, around 93% of them singletons; the top ten hold about 1.6%. The sample taken for sequencing was naive CD8+ T cells from PBMCs. The receptors originated from a man in his late teens or twenties in good health. Some clones in this sample may be carry-over from other donors' samples.

This clone appeared a few times. This chain connects TRBV2 to TRBJ1-1; TRBD1 aligns across 10 bases. Germline V CDR1 and CDR2: SNHLY, FYNNEI. Trimming cost V 1 base and J 0 bases; bases outside gene matches: 5. The CDR3 is 17 residues long. The CDR3 loop reads CASSEERDRGMNTEAFF. The CDR3 DNA reads TGTGCCAGCAGTGAAGAGAGGGACAGGGGAATGAACACTGAAGCTTTCTTT.

J is TRBJ1-2 and V is TRBV20-1, with TRBD1 as a possible D gene (5 bases). The CDR3 is 11 residues long. The V gene's germline CDR1 is DFQATT and CDR2 SNEGSKA (reference sequence). CDR3 region: CGTARGYGYTF. As DNA, the CDR3 is TGCGGGACGGCAAGGGGCTATGGCTACACCTTC.

This chain links TRBV9 with TRBJ2-3, with 7 bases matching TRBD1. The CDR3 runs to 15 residues. J gave up 2 bases and V 0 bases, and 3 bases lay outside the gene matches. Germline V gene lookup returns CDR1 SGDLS and CDR2 YYNGEE. CDR3 nucleotide sequence: TGTGCCAGCAGCGTAGAGGGACAGCCCACAGATACGCAGTATTTT. Its protein product is CASSVEGQPTDTQYF.

A word on this clone: Additional DNA sequences in this sample encode the identical CDR3. The V call is TRBV7-2, the J call TRBJ2-1; no clear D. Trimming stripped 1 base from V and 4 bases from J, with 8 bases between. The CDR3 runs to 14 residues. Germline V CDR1 and CDR2: SGHTA, FQGNSA. CDR3 sequence: CASSLGTPYNEQFF. The CDR3 region has the DNA TGTGCCAGCAGCTTAGGAACTCCTTACAATGAGCAGTTCTTC.

Written as DNA, the CDR3 is TGCAGCGTTGATATAACTGGGTCTGTCGAGCAGTACTTC. Translated: CSVDITGSVEQYF. V and J are TRBV29-1 and TRBJ2-7; D call uncertain. Trimming removed 3 bases at V and 6 bases at J, with 15 bases between. CDR1 SQVTM and CDR2 ANQGSEA come from the germline V gene. This CDR3 region has 13 residues.

The rearrangement links TRBV6-1 to TRBJ2-5; either TRBD1 or TRBD2 may fit D (5 bases each). Germline lookup yields CDR1 MNHNS and CDR2 SASEGT. Trimming pared 6 bases from V and 0 bases from J, leaving 8 bases between. CDR3 length: 13 amino acids. The CDR3 sequence is CASRGTYQETQYF. CDR3 nucleotide sequence: TGTGCCAGCAGAGGGACGTACCAAGAGACCCAGTACTTC.

This clone was observed once. V and J are TRBV4-2 and TRBJ1-2, with a weak D call TRBD1 (5 bases). CDR3 length equals 14 residues. Germline-derived CDR1 and CDR2 are LGHNA and YNFKEQ. V was trimmed by 1 base and J by 8 bases, leaving 14 bases between them. As DNA, the CDR3 is TGTGCCAGCAGCCAAGTTGGGCTCGGGGACGGCTACACCTTC. It encodes CASSQVGLGDGYTF.

This clone was observed once. The chain has TRBV28 and TRBJ2-5, with a possible D match to TRBD2 (6 bases). Germline CDR1 is MDHEN and CDR2 is SYDVKM. The ends were cut back, 3 bases at V and 5 bases at J, with 10 bases in the middle. The CDR3 totals 13 residues. This CDR3 reads CASSFGTRETQYF. CDR3 sequence (DNA): TGTGCCAGCAGTTTCGGGACTCGGGAGACCCAGTACTTC.

The chain combines TRBV7-6 with TRBJ2-1, with 9 bases fitting TRBD2. This CDR3 is 17 amino acids long. CDR1 SGHVS and CDR2 FNYEAQ come from the germline V gene. V shed 5 bases and J 5 bases; nucleotides not matched to a gene: 13. CDR3 residues: CASSRDRPLAGHNEQFF. CDR3 DNA: TGTGCCAGCAGCCGAGACCGACCCCTAGCGGGACACAATGAGCAGTTCTTC. Supplemented by reference TRBV7-6 and TRBJ2-1, the full variable domain reads GAGVSQSPRYKVTKRGQDVALRCDPISGHVSLYWYRQALGQGPEFLTYFNYEAQQDKSGLPNDRFSAERPEGSISTLTIQRTEQRDSAMYRCASSRDRPLAGHNEQFFGPGTRLTVL.

The chain is built from TRBV10-3 and TRBJ2-7; 10 nucleotides match TRBD1. The length of the CDR3 is 14 residues. Germline trimming cut 8 bases from V and 3 bases from J; bases unmatched to any gene: 7. Germline V gene data show CDR1 as ENHRY and CDR2 as SYGVKD. CDR3 amino acids: CAIGDRGRNYEQYF. CDR3 DNA sequence: TGTGCCATCGGGGACAGGGGCAGGAACTACGAGCAGTACTTC.

V usage is TRBV27 and J usage is TRBJ1-5; D gene unclear. CDR1 MNHEY and CDR2 SMNVEV come from the germline V gene (reference sequence). The ends were cut back, 5 bases at V and 5 bases at J, with 13 bases in the middle. The CDR3 contains 14 residues. DNA of the CDR3: TGTGCCAGCAGTACTGGTTCGGAATATCAGCCCCAGCATTTT. Residues: CASSTGSEYQPQHF.

The sample holds one count of this clone. The genes are TRBV19 and TRBJ1-2; 9 bases are a match to TRBD1. With V trimmed by 6 bases and J by 0 bases, 5 bases remained unmatched. This CDR3 spans 15 amino acids. Germline assignment: CDR1 LNHDA and CDR2 SQIVND (reference sequence). The CDR3 reads CASSPGQGANYGYTF. The CDR3 DNA sequence: TGTGCCAGTAGCCCGGGACAGGGAGCTAACTATGGCTACACCTTC.

As concerns this clone: The sample has other DNA sequences that encode this CDR3 too. V usage is TRBV28 and J usage is TRBJ2-2; 7 bases agree with TRBD2. V trimming: 6 bases; J trimming: 4 bases; junction bases outside the gene matches: 5. Germline V gene data show CDR1 as MDHEN and CDR2 as SYDVKM. The CDR3 loop spans 14 amino acids. CDR3 coding DNA: TGTGCCAGCAGCCTAAGCGGGGCCACCGGGGAGCTGTTTTTT. It translates to CASSLSGATGELFF.

The chain links TRBV28 to TRBJ1-2; 12 bases fit TRBD1. The germline CDR1 and CDR2 sequences are MDHEN and SYDVKM. The CDR3 runs 18 residues. J was trimmed by 4 bases and V by 6 bases; bases with no gene match: 15. CDR3 sequence reads: CASREERDRGLSGYGYTF. CDR3 nucleotides: TGTGCCAGCAGGGAGGAACGGGACAGGGGGCTGTCGGGCTATGGCTACACCTTC.

This chain uses TRBV4-3 with TRBJ1-4; D ambiguous. There are 15 residues in the CDR3. V dropped 0 bases and J dropped 8 bases, with 13 bases sitting between them. Germline values: CDR1 LGHNA, CDR2 YSLEER. As DNA, the CDR3 is TGCGCCAGCAGCCAAGAGATACAGTACTACGAAAAACTGTTTTTT. Translation gives CASSQEIQYYEKLFF.

The V and J genes are TRBV12-5 and TRBJ2-1; D is unclear. Per germline, CDR1 LGHNT and CDR2 FRNRAP. CDR3 length: 11 residues. V shed 2 bases and J shed 7 bases, with 3 bases lying between them. The CDR3 coding sequence is TGTGCTAGTGGTTTGCCGAATGAGCAGTTCTTC. Amino acid sequence: CASGLPNEQFF.

V is TRBV27 and J is TRBJ2-3, with unresolved D. Germline V CDR1 and CDR2: MNHEY, SMNVEV (reference sequence). Trimming stripped 4 bases from V and 3 bases from J, with 11 bases between. This CDR3 has 14 residues. CDR3 nucleotide sequence: TGTGCCAGCAGTTATAAGCCTGATACAGATACGCAGTATTTT. It yields the protein CASSYKPDTDTQYF.

The chain combines TRBV7-9 with TRBJ2-3; D is undetermined. Germline V lookup: CDR1 SEHNR, CDR2 FQNEAQ (reference sequence). This CDR3 has 15 residues. V lost 5 bases and J 0 bases, leaving 12 bases between the germline ends. The CDR3, as DNA: TGTGCCAGCAGCCACCCGGACGGGAGCACAGATACGCAGTATTTT. Protein product: CASSHPDGSTDTQYF.

This chain uses TRBV28 with TRBJ1-1; 10 bases are shared with TRBD1. The CDR3 is 16 amino acids. With 3 bases clipped from V and 1 base from J, the junction kept 5 bases outside the gene matches. Germline CDR1 is MDHEN and CDR2 is SYDVKM. The CDR3 protein is CASSLDRGTSNTEAFF. CDR3 DNA sequence: TGTGCCAGCAGTTTGGACAGGGGGACTTCGAACACTGAAGCTTTCTTT. The variable domain in full, completed from reference TRBV28 and TRBJ1-1, reads DVKVTQSSRYLVKRTGEKVFLECVQDMDHENMFWYRQDPGLGLRLIYFSYDVKMKEKGDIPEGYSVSREKKERFSLILESASTNQTSMYLCASSLDRGTSNTEAFFGQGTRLTVV.

This chain joins TRBV19 and TRBJ1-5; unclear D gene. The CDR3 runs to 15 residues. Between the trimmed V and J ends, which lost 5 bases and 2 bases, there was a span of 13 bases. Germline V gives CDR1 LNHDA, CDR2 SQIVND (reference sequence). The CDR3 region is CASSALWEGNQPQHF. CDR3 sequence (DNA): TGTGCCAGTAGTGCCTTGTGGGAGGGCAATCAGCCCCAGCATTTT.

V and J are TRBV4-3 and TRBJ2-1; D unclear. Trimming stripped 4 bases from V and 6 bases from J, with 10 bases between. Germline V gene data show CDR1 as LGHNA and CDR2 as YSLEER. This CDR3 has 13 residues. The CDR3 nucleotides are TGCGCCAGCAGCCCTTGGGTCCCCAATGAGCAGTTCTTC. Translated, it gives CASSPWVPNEQFF.

This clone showed up just a few times. Other nucleotide sequences from this sample produce the same CDR3. The rearrangement uses TRBV7-9 and TRBJ1-1; no definite D call. This CDR3 has 13 amino acids. The germline V gene encodes CDR1 SEHNR and CDR2 FQNEAQ (reference sequence). The V end lost 3 bases, the J end lost 0 bases, and 5 bases lay between the germline ends. The CDR3 DNA sequence: TGTGCCAGCAGCTTTAGAGTGAACACTGAAGCTTTCTTT. Translating gives CASSFRVNTEAFF.

The V gene is TRBV25-1, the J gene TRBJ1-1, with unresolved D. Trimming took 3 bases from V and 5 from J, leaving 7 bases between them. This CDR3 spans 12 amino acids. Germline-derived CDR1 and CDR2 are MGHDK and SYGVNS. The CDR3 sequence is CASSDEATEAFF. The CDR3 bases are TGTGCCAGCAGTGATGAGGCAACTGAAGCTTTCTTT.

This chain links TRBV28 with TRBJ1-4, with 8 nucleotides matching TRBD1. Germline CDR1 MDHEN, CDR2 SYDVKM. The CDR3 contains 17 residues. J gave up 6 bases and V 6 bases, and 15 bases lay outside the gene matches. The CDR3 DNA sequence: TGTGCCAGCAGCCCACTCACCTCGGACAGGGTGGATGAAAAACTGTTTTTT. This sequence encodes CASSPLTSDRVDEKLFF.

This clone was counted between two and nine times. The chain is built from TRBV6-6 and TRBJ1-4; possible D gene TRBD1, 5 bases. Between the trimmed V and J ends, which lost 5 bases and 4 bases, there was a span of 11 bases. Germline V lookup: CDR1 MNHNY, CDR2 SVGAGI (reference sequence). The CDR3 consists of 14 residues. The CDR3 loop reads CASSRRAFNEKLFF. The CDR3 region has the DNA TGTGCCAGCAGTCGCAGGGCTTTTAATGAAAAACTGTTTTTT.